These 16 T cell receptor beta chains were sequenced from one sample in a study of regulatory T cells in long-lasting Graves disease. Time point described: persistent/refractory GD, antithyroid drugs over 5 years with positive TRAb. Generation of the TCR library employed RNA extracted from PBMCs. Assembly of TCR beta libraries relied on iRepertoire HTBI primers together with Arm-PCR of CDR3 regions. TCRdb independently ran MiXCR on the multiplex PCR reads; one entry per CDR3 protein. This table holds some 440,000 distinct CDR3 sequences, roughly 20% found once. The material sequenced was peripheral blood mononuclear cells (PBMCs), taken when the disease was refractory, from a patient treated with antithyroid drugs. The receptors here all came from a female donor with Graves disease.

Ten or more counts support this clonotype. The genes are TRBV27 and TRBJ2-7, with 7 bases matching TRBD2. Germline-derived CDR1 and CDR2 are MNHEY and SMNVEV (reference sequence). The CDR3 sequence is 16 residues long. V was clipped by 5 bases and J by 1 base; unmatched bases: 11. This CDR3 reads CASSPLGLAASYEQYF. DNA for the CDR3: TGTGCCAGCAGTCCCCTCGGGCTAGCGGCATCCTACGAGCAGTACTTC.

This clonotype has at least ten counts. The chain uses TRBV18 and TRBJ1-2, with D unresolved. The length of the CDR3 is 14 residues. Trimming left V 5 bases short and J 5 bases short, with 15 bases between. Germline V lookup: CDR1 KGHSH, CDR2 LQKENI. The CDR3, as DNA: TGTGCCAGCTCAAGGGATTCCGTGAAATATGGCTACACCTTC. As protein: CASSRDSVKYGYTF.

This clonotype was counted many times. DNA of the CDR3: TGTGCCACCAGCAGAGATAGAAGCAGGTCCTACGAGCAGTACTTC. It translates to CATSRDRSRSYEQYF. The J gene is TRBJ2-7, the V gene TRBV15, with unresolved D. The CDR3 extends over 15 amino acids. The ends were cut back, 0 bases at V and 1 base at J, with 10 bases in the middle. Germline-derived CDR1 and CDR2 are LNHNV and YYDKDF (reference sequence).

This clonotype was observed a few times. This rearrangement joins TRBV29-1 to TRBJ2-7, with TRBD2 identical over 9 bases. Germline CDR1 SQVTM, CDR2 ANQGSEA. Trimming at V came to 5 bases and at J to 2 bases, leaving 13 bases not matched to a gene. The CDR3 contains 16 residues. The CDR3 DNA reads TGCAGCGTTTCCCCTTCAACTAGCGGGCGGACCTACGAGCAGTACTTC. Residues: CSVSPSTSGRTYEQYF.

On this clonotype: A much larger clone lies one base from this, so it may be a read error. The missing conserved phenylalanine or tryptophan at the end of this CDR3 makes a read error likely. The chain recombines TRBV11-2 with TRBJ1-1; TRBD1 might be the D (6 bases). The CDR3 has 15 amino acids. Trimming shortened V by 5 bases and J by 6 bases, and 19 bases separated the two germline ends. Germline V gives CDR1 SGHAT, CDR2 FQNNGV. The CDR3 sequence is CASSLKIGGAPEAFL. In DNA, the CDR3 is TGTGCCAGCAGCCTAAAAATAGGGGGAGCCCCTGAAGCTTTCCTT.

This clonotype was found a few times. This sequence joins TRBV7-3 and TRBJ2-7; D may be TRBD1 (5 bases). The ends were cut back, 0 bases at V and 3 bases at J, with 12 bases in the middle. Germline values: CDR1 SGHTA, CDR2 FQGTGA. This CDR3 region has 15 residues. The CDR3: CASSLTASDNYEQYF. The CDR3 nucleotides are TGTGCCAGCAGCTTAACGGCCTCGGACAACTACGAGCAGTACTTC.

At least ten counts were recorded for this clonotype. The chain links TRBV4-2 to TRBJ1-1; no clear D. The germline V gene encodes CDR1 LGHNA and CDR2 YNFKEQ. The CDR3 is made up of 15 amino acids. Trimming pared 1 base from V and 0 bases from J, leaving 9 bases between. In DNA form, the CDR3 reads TGTGCCAGCAGCCAAGTTACGGGGTTGAACACTGAAGCTTTCTTT. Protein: CASSQVTGLNTEAFF.

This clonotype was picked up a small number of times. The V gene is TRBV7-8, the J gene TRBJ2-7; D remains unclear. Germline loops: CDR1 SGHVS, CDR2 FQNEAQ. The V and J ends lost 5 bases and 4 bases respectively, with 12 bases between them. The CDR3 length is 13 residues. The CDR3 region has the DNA TGTGCCAGCAGCCCAAACAATAAATACGAGCAGTACTTC. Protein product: CASSPNNKYEQYF. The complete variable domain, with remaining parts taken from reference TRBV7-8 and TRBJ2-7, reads GAGVSQSPRYKVAKRGQDVALRCDPISGHVSLFWYQQALGQGPEFLTYFQNEAQLDKSGLPSDRFFAERPEGSVSTLKIQRTQQEDSAVYLCASSPNNKYEQYFGPGTRLTVT.

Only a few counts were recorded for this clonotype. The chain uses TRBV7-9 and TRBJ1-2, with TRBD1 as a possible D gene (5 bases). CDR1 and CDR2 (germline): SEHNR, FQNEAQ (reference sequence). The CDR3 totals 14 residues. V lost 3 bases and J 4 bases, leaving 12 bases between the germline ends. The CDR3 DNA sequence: TGTGCCAGCAGCTTTCTAAAGGGGACCTATGGCTACACCTTC. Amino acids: CASSFLKGTYGYTF.

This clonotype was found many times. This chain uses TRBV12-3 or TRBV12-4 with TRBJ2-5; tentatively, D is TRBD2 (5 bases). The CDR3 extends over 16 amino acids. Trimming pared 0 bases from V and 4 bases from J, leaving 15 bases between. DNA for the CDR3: TGTGCCAGCAGTTTAGCGGCTCGGCTAGCTCGAGAGACCCAGTACTTC. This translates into CASSLAARLARETQYF.

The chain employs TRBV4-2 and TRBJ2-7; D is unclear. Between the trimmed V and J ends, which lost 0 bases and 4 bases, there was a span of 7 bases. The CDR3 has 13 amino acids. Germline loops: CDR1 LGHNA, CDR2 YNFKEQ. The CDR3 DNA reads TGTGCCAGCAGCCAAGATTTGGTTTACGAGCAGTACTTC. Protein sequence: CASSQDLVYEQYF.

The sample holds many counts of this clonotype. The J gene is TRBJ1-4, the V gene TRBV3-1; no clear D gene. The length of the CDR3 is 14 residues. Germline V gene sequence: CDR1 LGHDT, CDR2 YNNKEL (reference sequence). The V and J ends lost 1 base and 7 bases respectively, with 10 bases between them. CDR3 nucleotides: TGTGCCAGCAGCCAAGGGTGGGTAGGTGAAAAACTGTTTTTT. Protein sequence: CASSQGWVGEKLFF.

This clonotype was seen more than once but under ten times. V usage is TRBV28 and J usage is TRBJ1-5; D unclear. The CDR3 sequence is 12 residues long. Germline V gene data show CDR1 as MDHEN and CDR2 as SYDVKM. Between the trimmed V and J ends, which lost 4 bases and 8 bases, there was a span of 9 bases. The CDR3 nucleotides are TGTGCCAGCAGTTCCGAGCCGAAGCCCCAGCATTTT. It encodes CASSSEPKPQHF.

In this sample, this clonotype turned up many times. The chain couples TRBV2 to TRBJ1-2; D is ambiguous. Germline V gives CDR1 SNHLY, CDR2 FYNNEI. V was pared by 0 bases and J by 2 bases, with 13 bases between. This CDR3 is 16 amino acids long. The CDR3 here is CASSEAGGSANYGYTF. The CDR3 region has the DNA TGTGCCAGCAGTGAAGCGGGAGGGTCAGCAAACTATGGCTACACCTTC.

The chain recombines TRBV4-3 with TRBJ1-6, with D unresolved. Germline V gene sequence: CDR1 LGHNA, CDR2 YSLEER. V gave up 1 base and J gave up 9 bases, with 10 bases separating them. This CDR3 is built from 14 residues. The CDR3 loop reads CASSQAGGGSPLHF. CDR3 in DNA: TGCGCCAGCAGCCAAGCTGGAGGCGGTTCACCCCTCCACTTT.

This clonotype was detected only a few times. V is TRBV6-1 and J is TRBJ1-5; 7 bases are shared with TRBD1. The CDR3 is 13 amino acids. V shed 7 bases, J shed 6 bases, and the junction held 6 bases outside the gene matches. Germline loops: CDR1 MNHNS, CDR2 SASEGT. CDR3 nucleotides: TGTGCCAGCAAAGGGGGCGAAGGTCAGCCCCAGCATTTT. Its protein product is CASKGGEGQPQHF.